What follows are 25 T cell receptor beta chains derived from one specimen sequenced in a study of blood T cell repertoires in COVID-19. Clones were read by immunoSEQ multiplex PCR, and TCRdb kept only the in-frame ones, dropping some. Altogether about 320,000 clones are present, 85% being singletons, with the ten largest covering 1.5% to 2%. Sequenced: PBMCs or T cells enriched from blood (not recorded which). Receptors were obtained from a woman under 40 who had been exposed to COVID-19.

This clone was counted between two and nine times. J is TRBJ1-2 and V is TRBV10-3; tentative D call: TRBD1 (5 bases). The CDR3 has 12 residues. Trimming pared 9 bases from V and 9 bases from J, leaving 17 bases between. Germline V gene lookup returns CDR1 ENHRY and CDR2 SYGVKD. For the CDR3, the DNA is TGTGCCATATCCGGGACTCCCGTCAGCTACACCTTC. The encoded protein is CAISGTPVSYTF.

The genes are TRBV18 and TRBJ1-4; D not resolved. Trimming shortened V by 1 base and J by 0 bases, and 9 bases separated the two germline ends. CDR3 length equals 16 residues. The germline V gene encodes CDR1 KGHSH and CDR2 LQKENI. The CDR3 sequence: CASSPLSGATNEKLFF. CDR3 sequence (DNA): TGTGCCAGCTCACCACTTAGCGGGGCAACTAATGAAAAACTGTTTTTT.

This clone was recorded only once. J is TRBJ1-2 and V is TRBV29-1, with D maybe TRBD1 (5 bases). CDR3 length: 14 amino acids. Germline V lookup: CDR1 SQVTM, CDR2 ANQGSEA. With 3 bases removed from V and 5 bases from J, the gap between germline ends came to 16 bases. As DNA, the CDR3 is TGCAGCGTTGAGTCCGACAGAGGACCATATGGCTACACCTTC. Its protein is CSVESDRGPYGYTF.

The chain joins TRBV11-2 to TRBJ1-6, with 8 positions matching TRBD1. This CDR3 is 15 amino acids long. The V gene's germline CDR1 is SGHAT and CDR2 FQNNGV. V lost 1 base, J lost 8 bases, and 4 bases stayed unmatched. The CDR3 is CASSLAAGGYSPLHF. The CDR3 region has the DNA TGTGCCAGCAGCTTAGCGGCAGGGGGCTATTCACCCCTCCACTTT.

This clone was seen only once. This chain connects TRBV28 to TRBJ2-7; D perhaps matches TRBD2 (6 bases). CDR3 length: 13 residues. V was trimmed by 5 bases and J by 4 bases, leaving 12 bases between them. Germline V CDR1 and CDR2: MDHEN, SYDVKM. The CDR3 sequence is CASSTPSAYEQYF. The CDR3 DNA is TGTGCCAGCAGTACTCCTAGCGCGTACGAGCAGTACTTC.

V gene TRBV25-1 combines with J gene TRBJ2-2; 10 nucleotides line up with TRBD2. Per germline, CDR1 MGHDK and CDR2 SYGVNS. V dropped 0 bases and J dropped 4; count of bases not matched to a gene: 5. This CDR3 is 17 amino acids long. CDR3 coding DNA: TGTGCCAGCAGTGAATACCTAGCGGGAGTAACCACCGGGGAGCTGTTTTTT. As protein: CASSEYLAGVTTGELFF.

The chain joins TRBV12-5 to TRBJ2-1; 10 bases are shared with TRBD1. The CDR3 spans 14 residues. The germline gives CDR1 LGHNT, CDR2 FRNRAP. V lost 5 bases to trimming and J lost 4 bases; unmatched junction nucleotides: 2. This CDR3 reads CASGGDRGYNEQFF. The CDR3 DNA reads TGTGCTAGTGGTGGGGACAGGGGTTACAATGAGCAGTTCTTC.

The chain couples TRBV19 to TRBJ1-5, with D possibly being TRBD1 (5 bases). The germline gives CDR1 LNHDA, CDR2 SQIVND (reference sequence). The V end was cut by 6 bases, the J end by 2 bases, with 11 bases between. This CDR3 is built from 14 residues. In DNA, the CDR3 is TGTGCCAGTAGGGGATTGACAGGCAATCAGCCCCAGCATTTT. This translates into CASRGLTGNQPQHF.

The V call is TRBV10-3, the J call TRBJ2-5; D gene ambiguous. This CDR3 is built from 14 residues. The germline gives CDR1 ENHRY, CDR2 SYGVKD. The V and J ends lost 10 bases and 5 bases respectively, with 20 bases between them. The CDR3 spells CATKLDYSGETQYF. The DNA for the CDR3 is TGTGCCACCAAATTAGATTATTCCGGGGAGACCCAGTACTTC.

In its sample, this clone was seen a few times. Additional DNA sequences in this sample encode the identical CDR3. The chain uses TRBV5-1 and TRBJ1-5; 7 nucleotides align to TRBD1. The germline gives CDR1 SGHRS, CDR2 YFSETQ. The CDR3 has 14 amino acids. V lost 5 bases to trimming and J lost 5 bases; unmatched junction nucleotides: 7. This chain's CDR3 is CASSLGGGYQPQHF. As DNA, the CDR3 is TGCGCCAGCAGTTTAGGGGGCGGATATCAGCCCCAGCATTTT. The full variable domain, its missing parts supplied by reference TRBV5-1 and TRBJ1-5, is KAGVTQTPRYLIKTRGQQVTLSCSPISGHRSVSWYQQTPGQGLQFLFEYFSETQRNKGNFPGRFSGRQFSNSRSEMNVSTLELGDSALYLCASSLGGGYQPQHFGDGTRLSIL.

This chain links TRBV19 with TRBJ2-5, with 8 bases matching TRBD2. After removal of 7 bases from V and 3 bases from J, the junction contained 4 bases not matched to a gene. In germline, CDR1 is LNHDA, CDR2 SQIVND (reference sequence). The CDR3 loop spans 13 amino acids. The DNA for the CDR3 is TGTGCCAGTACTACAGCGGGGGAAGAGACCCAGTACTTC. Translation: CASTTAGEETQYF.

The chain carries TRBV13 and TRBJ2-3; D is possibly TRBD2 (6 bases). V dropped 3 bases and J dropped 0 bases, with 7 bases sitting between them. Germline lookup yields CDR1 PRHDT and CDR2 FYEKMQ (reference sequence). This CDR3 has 14 amino acids. The chain's CDR3 is CASSFSGSTDTQYF. The CDR3 bases are TGTGCCAGCAGCTTTAGCGGAAGCACAGATACGCAGTATTTT. Using reference TRBV13 and TRBJ2-3 for the parts outside the CDR3, the full variable domain is AAGVIQSPRHLIKEKRETATLKCYPIPRHDTVYWYQQGPGQDPQFLISFYEKMQSDKGSIPDRFSAQQFSDYHSELNMSSLELGDSALYFCASSFSGSTDTQYFGPGTRLTVL.

This rearrangement joins TRBV4-1 to TRBJ2-3; 8 bases line up with TRBD2. The J segment lost 4 bases and the V segment lost 7 bases, leaving 4 bases of the junction unmatched. Germline CDR1 is MGHRA and CDR2 is YSYEKL. This CDR3 is built from 13 residues. The CDR3 protein is CASMAGGADTQYF. The DNA of the CDR3 is TGCGCCAGCATGGCCGGGGGGGCAGATACGCAGTATTTT.

The rearrangement uses TRBV4-1 and TRBJ2-2; 7 bases agree with TRBD1. Trimming at V came to 1 base and at J to 6 bases, leaving 20 bases not matched to a gene. The CDR3 spans 20 residues. The germline CDR1 and CDR2 sequences are MGHRA and YSYEKL. The CDR3 here is CASSQGGSAGGIKGAGELFF. Here the CDR3 DNA reads TGCGCCAGCAGCCAAGGTGGATCGGCAGGGGGTATAAAGGGGGCCGGGGAGCTGTTTTTT.

The chain employs TRBV4-1 and TRBJ2-1; 8 nucleotides align to TRBD1. The trim removed 4 bases at V and 7 bases at J, leaving 6 bases unmatched. This CDR3 comprises 14 residues. From germline, CDR1 is MGHRA and CDR2 YSYEKL. The CDR3 nucleotides are TGCGCCAGCAGCCCGTACACAGGGGGAAATGAGCAGTTCTTC. This encodes CASSPYTGGNEQFF.

CDR3 in amino acids: CASSLVQTGDGEQFF. The CDR3 DNA follows: TGCGCCAGCAGCTTGGTCCAGACAGGGGACGGGGAGCAGTTCTTC. The J gene is TRBJ2-1, the V gene TRBV5-1, with 8 nucleotides matching TRBD1. The CDR3 consists of 15 residues. Trimming cost V 0 bases and J 10 bases; bases outside gene matches: 9. Germline CDR1 is SGHRS and CDR2 is YFSETQ.

The J gene is TRBJ2-5, the V gene TRBV18; 8 bases fit TRBD1. Germline trimming cut 6 bases from V and 1 base from J; bases unmatched to any gene: 4. Germline V gene lookup returns CDR1 KGHSH and CDR2 LQKENI. The CDR3 spans 14 residues. This chain's CDR3 is CASSPQGAQETQYF. The CDR3 DNA sequence: TGTGCCAGCTCCCCTCAGGGGGCCCAAGAGACCCAGTACTTC.

The chain recombines TRBV28 with TRBJ1-5; possibly TRBD1 for D (5 bases). Per the germline V gene, CDR1 is MDHEN and CDR2 is SYDVKM. Deletions cut 7 bases from V and 6 bases from J, with 28 bases between. CDR3 size: 18 residues. The DNA of the CDR3 is TGTGCCAGCACCTCGGTGGGGGGACGGGGTTCCTTCGGTCAGCCCCAGCATTTT. This translates into CASTSVGGRGSFGQPQHF. The full variable domain, in which reference TRBV28 and TRBJ1-5 provide the parts outside the CDR3, is DVKVTQSSRYLVKRTGEKVFLECVQDMDHENMFWYRQDPGLGLRLIYFSYDVKMKEKGDIPEGYSVSREKKERFSLILESASTNQTSMYLCASTSVGGRGSFGQPQHFGDGTRLSIL.

The chain links TRBV28 to TRBJ2-7; 8 nucleotides match TRBD2. CDR3 length equals 17 residues. Unmatched junction bases numbered 12, after V lost 3 bases and J lost 2 bases. Germline CDR1 MDHEN, CDR2 SYDVKM. CDR3 residues: CASSFPLRLAPTYEQYF. As DNA, the CDR3 is TGTGCCAGCAGTTTCCCACTCCGACTAGCGCCCACCTACGAGCAGTACTTC.

Of note for this clone: Within the sample, other DNA sequences also encode this same CDR3. J is TRBJ2-7 and V is TRBV12-3 or TRBV12-4; unclear D gene. Deletions cut 6 bases from V and 0 bases from J, with 9 bases between. The CDR3 runs 13 residues. The CDR3 sequence is CASRPGGSYEQYF. Written as DNA, the CDR3 is TGTGCCAGCAGGCCAGGTGGCTCCTACGAGCAGTACTTC.

The chain combines TRBV19 with TRBJ2-1; TRBD2 agrees at 9 bases. CDR1 and CDR2 (germline): LNHDA, SQIVND (reference sequence). This CDR3 has 15 residues. Unmatched junction bases numbered 6, after V lost 4 bases and J lost 5 bases. Written as DNA, the CDR3 is TGTGCCAGTAGTAGCGGGAGGGCCGCAGACAATGAGCAGTTCTTC. Translating gives CASSSGRAADNEQFF.

V gene TRBV10-3 combines with J gene TRBJ1-1; weak D call: TRBD1 (5 bases). Per the germline V gene, CDR1 is ENHRY and CDR2 is SYGVKD. The CDR3 extends over 11 amino acids. V dropped 6 bases and J dropped 7 bases, with 9 bases sitting between them. The CDR3 DNA reads as TGTGCCATCAGAAACGGGGGTGAAGCTTTCTTT. Amino acid sequence: CAIRNGGEAFF.

The chain is built from TRBV2 and TRBJ2-3, with 7 bases lining up with TRBD1. This CDR3 has 17 residues. Germline values: CDR1 SNHLY, CDR2 FYNNEI. The junction had 10 bases not matched to a gene; V was cut back by 4 bases and J by 0 bases. Here the CDR3 reads CASSGTGDVTSTDTQYF. The CDR3 DNA is TGTGCCAGCAGTGGGACAGGTGATGTTACTAGCACAGATACGCAGTATTTT.

The chain's CDR3 is CASSLGKRGPYNTDTQYF. The CDR3 DNA is TGCGCCAGCAGCCTAGGGAAGCGGGGGCCCTATAACACAGATACGCAGTATTTT. The chain combines TRBV4-1 with TRBJ2-3; 8 nucleotides align to TRBD2. The trim removed 4 bases at V and 2 bases at J, leaving 14 bases unmatched. Germline CDR1 MGHRA, CDR2 YSYEKL. CDR3 length equals 18 residues.

V usage is TRBV20-1 and J usage is TRBJ2-1; D call uncertain. From germline, CDR1 is DFQATT and CDR2 SNEGSKA (reference sequence). The CDR3 totals 13 residues. The V and J ends lost 3 bases and 7 bases respectively, with 13 bases between them. The CDR3 DNA follows: TGCAGTGCTAGTTTTCCTAGTGGGAATGAGCAGTTCTTC. It translates to CSASFPSGNEQFF.